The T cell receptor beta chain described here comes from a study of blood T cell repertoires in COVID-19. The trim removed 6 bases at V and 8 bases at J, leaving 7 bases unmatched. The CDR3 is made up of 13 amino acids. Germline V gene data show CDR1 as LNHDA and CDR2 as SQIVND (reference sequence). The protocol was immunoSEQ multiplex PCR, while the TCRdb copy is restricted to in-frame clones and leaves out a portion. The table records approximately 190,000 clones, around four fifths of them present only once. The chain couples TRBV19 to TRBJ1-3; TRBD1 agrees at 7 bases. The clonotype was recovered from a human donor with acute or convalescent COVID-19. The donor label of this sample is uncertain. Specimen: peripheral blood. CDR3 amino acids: CASRQGSVHTIYF. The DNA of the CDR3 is TGTGCCAGTAGACAGGGGAGCGTGCACACCATATATTTT.